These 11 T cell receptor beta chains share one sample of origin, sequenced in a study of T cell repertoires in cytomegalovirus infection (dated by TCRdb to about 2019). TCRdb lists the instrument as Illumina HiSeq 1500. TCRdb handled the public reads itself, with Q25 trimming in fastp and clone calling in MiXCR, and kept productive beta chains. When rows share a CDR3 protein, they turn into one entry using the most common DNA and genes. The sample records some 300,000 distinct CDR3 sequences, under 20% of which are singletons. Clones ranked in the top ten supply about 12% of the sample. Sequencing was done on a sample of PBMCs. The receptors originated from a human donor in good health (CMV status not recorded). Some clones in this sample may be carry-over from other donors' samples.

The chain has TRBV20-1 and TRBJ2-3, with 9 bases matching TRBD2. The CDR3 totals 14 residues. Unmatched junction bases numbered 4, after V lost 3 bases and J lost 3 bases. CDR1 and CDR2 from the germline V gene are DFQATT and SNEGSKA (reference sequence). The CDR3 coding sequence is TGCAGTGCTAGTCTTAGCGGGGGAACAGATACGCAGTATTTT. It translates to CSASLSGGTDTQYF.

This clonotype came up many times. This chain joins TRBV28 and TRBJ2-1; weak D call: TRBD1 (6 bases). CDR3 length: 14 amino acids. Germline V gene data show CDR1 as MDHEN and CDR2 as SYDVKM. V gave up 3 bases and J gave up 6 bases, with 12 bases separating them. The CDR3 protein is CASSFLQGFNEQFF. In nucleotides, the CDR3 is TGTGCCAGCAGTTTCCTACAGGGCTTCAATGAGCAGTTCTTC.

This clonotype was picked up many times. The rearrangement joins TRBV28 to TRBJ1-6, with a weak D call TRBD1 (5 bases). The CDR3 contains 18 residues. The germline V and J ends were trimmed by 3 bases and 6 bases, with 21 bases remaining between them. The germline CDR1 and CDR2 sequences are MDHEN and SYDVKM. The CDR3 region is CASSFPDGASTFNSPLHF. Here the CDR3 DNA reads TGTGCCAGCAGTTTCCCCGACGGGGCCTCTACTTTTAATTCACCCCTCCACTTT.

The CDR3 sequence is CASSQDQDPAYEQYF. Here the CDR3 DNA reads TGCGCCAGCAGCCAAGATCAGGACCCCGCCTACGAGCAGTACTTC. The chain carries TRBV4-1 and TRBJ2-7; D gene unclear. The CDR3 loop spans 15 amino acids. Germline V gene sequence: CDR1 MGHRA, CDR2 YSYEKL. Trimming took 0 bases from V and 2 from J, leaving 11 bases between them.

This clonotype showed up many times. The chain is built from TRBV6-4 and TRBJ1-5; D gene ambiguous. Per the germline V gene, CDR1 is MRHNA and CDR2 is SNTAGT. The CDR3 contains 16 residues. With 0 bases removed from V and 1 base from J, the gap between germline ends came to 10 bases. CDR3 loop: CASSDSPLGSNQPQHF. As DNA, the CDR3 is TGTGCCAGCAGTGACTCGCCACTCGGGAGCAATCAGCCCCAGCATTTT.

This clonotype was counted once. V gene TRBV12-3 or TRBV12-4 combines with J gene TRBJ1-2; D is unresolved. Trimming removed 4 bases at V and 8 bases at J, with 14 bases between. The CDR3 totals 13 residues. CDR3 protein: CASSSSSSGGYTF. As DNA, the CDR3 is TGTGCCAGCAGTTCCTCAAGCAGTGGAGGCTACACCTTC.

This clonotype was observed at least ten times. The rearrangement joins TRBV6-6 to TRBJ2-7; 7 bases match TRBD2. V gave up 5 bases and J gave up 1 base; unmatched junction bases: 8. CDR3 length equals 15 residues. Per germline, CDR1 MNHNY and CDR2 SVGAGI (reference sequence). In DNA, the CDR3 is TGTGCCAGCAGTCCCCTGGCGGGGGATTCCTACGAGCAGTACTTC. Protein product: CASSPLAGDSYEQYF.

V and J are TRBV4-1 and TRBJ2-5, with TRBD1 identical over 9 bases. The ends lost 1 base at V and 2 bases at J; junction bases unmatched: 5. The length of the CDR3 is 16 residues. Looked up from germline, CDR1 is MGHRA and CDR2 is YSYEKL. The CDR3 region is CASSQGGTGIQETQYF. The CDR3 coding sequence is TGCGCCAGCAGCCAAGGAGGGACAGGGATACAAGAGACCCAGTACTTC.

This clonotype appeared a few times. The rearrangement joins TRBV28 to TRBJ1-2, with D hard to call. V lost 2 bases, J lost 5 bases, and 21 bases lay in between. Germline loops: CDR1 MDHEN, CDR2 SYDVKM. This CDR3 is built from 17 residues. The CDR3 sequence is CASSLGPSGASTYGYTF. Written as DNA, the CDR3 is TGTGCCAGCAGTTTAGGACCGAGTGGCGCCTCAACATATGGCTACACCTTC.

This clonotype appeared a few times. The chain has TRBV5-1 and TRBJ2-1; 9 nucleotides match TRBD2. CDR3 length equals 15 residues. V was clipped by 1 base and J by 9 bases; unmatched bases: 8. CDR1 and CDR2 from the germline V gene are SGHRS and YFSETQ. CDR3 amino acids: CASSLNVERGAEQFF. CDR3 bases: TGCGCCAGCAGCTTGAATGTCGAGCGGGGGGCTGAGCAGTTCTTC.

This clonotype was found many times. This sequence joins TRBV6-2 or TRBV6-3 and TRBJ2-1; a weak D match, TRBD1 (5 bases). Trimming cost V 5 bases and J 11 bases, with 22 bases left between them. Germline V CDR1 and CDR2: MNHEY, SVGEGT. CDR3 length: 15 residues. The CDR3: CASSRRAPTVVKQFF. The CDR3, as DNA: TGTGCCAGCAGTCGCAGGGCTCCAACGGTTGTAAAGCAGTTCTTC.